A single sample gave rise to the 9 T cell receptor beta chains below, sequenced in a study of blood T cells in healthy people across ages. A second PCR of about 6 to 11 cycles used a sample-barcoded 5' primer and a J-beta primer mix. MiXCR, run by TCRdb on the 5' RACE reads, gives a single entry per CDR3 protein. The sample includes about 1 million distinct CDR3 sequences, under 55% of them seen just once. What was sequenced was blood. These receptors all come from a woman aged 60 to 75 in good health.

The V gene is TRBV12-3 or TRBV12-4, the J gene TRBJ1-3; TRBD1 matches 7 bases. The CDR3 has 17 residues. The V gene end was trimmed by 6 bases and the J gene end by 0 bases; junction bases not matched to a gene: 11. The DNA for the CDR3 is TGTGCCAGCAGCGAGACAGGGTCGGGGGACTCTGGAAACACCATATATTTT. This encodes CASSETGSGDSGNTIYF.

J is TRBJ2-5 and V is TRBV10-2, with no clear D. Trimming stripped 6 bases from V and 2 bases from J, with 13 bases between. CDR1 and CDR2 (germline): WSHSY, SAAADI. This CDR3 has 14 residues. CDR3 sequence: CASSVVSGQETQYF. CDR3 nucleotide sequence: TGCGCCAGCAGCGTAGTTTCCGGGCAAGAGACCCAGTACTTC.

In this sample, this clonotype turned up a few times. The rearrangement joins TRBV27 to TRBJ2-3, with 7 positions matching TRBD1. V shed 2 bases and J 5 bases; nucleotides not matched to a gene: 7. The CDR3 sequence is 15 residues long. The germline gives CDR1 MNHEY, CDR2 SMNVEV (reference sequence). The CDR3 region is CASSLNRGLGDTQYF. As DNA, the CDR3 is TGTGCCAGCAGTTTAAATAGGGGGCTTGGAGATACGCAGTATTTT.

In its sample, this clonotype was seen a few times. CDR3 loop: CASSPRRATNEKLFF. The CDR3 coding sequence is TGTGCCAGCAGTCCCAGACGGGCAACTAATGAAAAACTGTTTTTT. The chain uses TRBV6-5 and TRBJ1-4, with D uncertain. V gave up 5 bases and J gave up 0 bases, with 10 bases separating them. Germline CDR1 MNHEY, CDR2 SVGAGI. The CDR3 sequence is 15 residues long.

The V call is TRBV12-3 or TRBV12-4, the J call TRBJ2-7; 7 bases align to TRBD2. The CDR3 length is 13 residues. Losses at the gene ends were 5 bases for V and 3 bases for J; bases not matched to a gene: 4. The CDR3 protein is CASSQAGLYEQYF. DNA of the CDR3: TGTGCCAGCAGTCAAGCGGGACTCTACGAGCAGTACTTC.

This CDR3 is CASSFQGGPQETQYF. As DNA, the CDR3 is TGTGCCAGCAGTTTCCAGGGGGGACCCCAAGAGACCCAGTACTTC. The chain joins TRBV28 to TRBJ2-5, with a tentative D call TRBD1 (7 bases). V was trimmed by 3 bases and J by 1 base, leaving 12 bases between them. Germline V gene data show CDR1 as MDHEN and CDR2 as SYDVKM. This CDR3 comprises 15 residues.

This clonotype has just a few counts. J is TRBJ2-7 and V is TRBV24-1, with 7 bases that match TRBD1. Germline V CDR1 and CDR2: KGHDR, SFDVKD. Trimming took 3 bases from V and 2 from J; bases not matched to a gene: 3. The CDR3 sequence is 14 residues long. DNA of the CDR3: TGTGCCACCAGTGATCCCGGGACAGCCTACGAGCAGTACTTC. Translation: CATSDPGTAYEQYF.

This chain connects TRBV20-1 to TRBJ2-7; D is unresolved. The J call is in doubt because the DNA end fits TRBJ2-5 better. This CDR3 spans 13 amino acids. Germline assignment: CDR1 DFQATT and CDR2 SNEGSKA (reference sequence). CDR3 residues: CSARRKNQETQYF. The CDR3, as DNA: TGCAGTGCTAGAAGAAAAAACCAAGAGACCCAGTACTTC.

The chain carries TRBV5-1 and TRBJ2-7; 9 positions match TRBD2. The ends lost 4 bases at V and 0 bases at J; junction bases unmatched: 8. The germline V gene encodes CDR1 SGHRS and CDR2 YFSETQ. The CDR3 is 16 residues long. CDR3 amino acids: CASSPQRAGGSYEQYF. DNA for the CDR3: TGCGCCAGCAGCCCCCAGAGAGCGGGAGGCTCCTACGAGCAGTACTTC.